Given below is one T cell receptor beta chain in context. Using immunoSEQ multiplex PCR, the repertoire was profiled, and TCRdb retains in-frame clones only, with some absent. Of 200,000 to 250,000 clones listed, 80% to 90% are singletons. The data belong to a study of blood T cell repertoires in COVID-19. The ends lost 8 bases at V and 3 bases at J; junction bases unmatched: 7. Germline V CDR1 and CDR2: KGHSH, LQKENI. The CDR3 length is 14 residues. The chain uses TRBV18 and TRBJ1-5, with TRBD1 identical over 7 bases. The sequence was obtained from a man aged 45-65 years with acute or convalescent COVID-19. The specimen sequenced was peripheral blood. Here the CDR3 DNA reads TGTGCCAGCACCCCCGGGACAGACAATCAGCCCCAGCATTTT. Translation: CASTPGTDNQPQHF.